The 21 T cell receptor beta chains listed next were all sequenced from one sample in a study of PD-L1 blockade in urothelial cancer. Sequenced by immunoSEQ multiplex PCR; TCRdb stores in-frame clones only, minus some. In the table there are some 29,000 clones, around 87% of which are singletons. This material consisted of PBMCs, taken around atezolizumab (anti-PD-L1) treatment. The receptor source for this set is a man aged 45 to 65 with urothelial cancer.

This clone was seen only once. The CDR3 region has the DNA TGCAGCATCGGGGAGGCCTATGGCTACACCTTC. It codes for CSIGEAYGYTF. The chain couples TRBV29-1 to TRBJ1-2; D ambiguous. V lost 8 bases and J 4 bases, leaving 11 bases between the germline ends. This CDR3 spans 11 amino acids. CDR1 is SQVTM, CDR2 ANQGSEA, per germline.

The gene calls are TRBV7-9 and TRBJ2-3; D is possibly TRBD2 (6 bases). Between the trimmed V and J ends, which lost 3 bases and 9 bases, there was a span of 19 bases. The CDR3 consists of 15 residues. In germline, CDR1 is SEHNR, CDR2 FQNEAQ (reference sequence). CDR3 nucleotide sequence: TGTGCCAGCAGCTTTACCGGGGGACCGGCGGTGACGCAGTATTTT. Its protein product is CASSFTGGPAVTQYF. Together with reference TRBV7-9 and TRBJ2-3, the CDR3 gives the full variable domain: DTGVSQNPRHKITKRGQNVTFRCDPISEHNRLYWYRQTLGQGPEFLTYFQNEAQLEKSRLLSDRFSAERPKGSFSTLEIQRTEQGDSAMYLCASSFTGGPAVTQYFGPGTRLTVL.

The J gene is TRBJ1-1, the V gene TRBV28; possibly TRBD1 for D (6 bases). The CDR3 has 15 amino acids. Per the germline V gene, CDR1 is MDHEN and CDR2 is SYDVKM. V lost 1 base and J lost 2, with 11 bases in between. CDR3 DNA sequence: TGTGCCAGCAGTTTATCCTTAGGGGGTAACACTGAAGCTTTCTTT. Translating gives CASSLSLGGNTEAFF.

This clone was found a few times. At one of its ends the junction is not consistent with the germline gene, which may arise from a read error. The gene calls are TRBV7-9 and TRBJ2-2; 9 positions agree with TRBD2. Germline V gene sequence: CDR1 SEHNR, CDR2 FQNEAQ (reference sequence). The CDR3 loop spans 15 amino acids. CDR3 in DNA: TGTGCCAGCAGCCTAGCGGGGCCCGACACCGGGGAGCTGTTTTTT. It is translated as CASSLAGPDTGELFF. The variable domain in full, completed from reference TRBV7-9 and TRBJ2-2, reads DTGVSQNPRHKITKRGQNVTFRCDPISEHNRLYWYRQTLGQGPEFLTYFQNEAQLEKSRLLSDRFSAERPKGSFSTLEIQRTEQGDSAMYLCASSLAGPDTGELFFGEGSRLTVL.

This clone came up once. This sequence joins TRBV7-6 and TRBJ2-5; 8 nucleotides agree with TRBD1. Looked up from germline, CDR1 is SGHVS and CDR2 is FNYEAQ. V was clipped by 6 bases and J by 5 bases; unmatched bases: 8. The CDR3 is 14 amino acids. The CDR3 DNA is TGTGCCAGCAGGCCCTCAGGGGGCGTTGAGACCCAGTACTTC. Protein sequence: CASRPSGGVETQYF.

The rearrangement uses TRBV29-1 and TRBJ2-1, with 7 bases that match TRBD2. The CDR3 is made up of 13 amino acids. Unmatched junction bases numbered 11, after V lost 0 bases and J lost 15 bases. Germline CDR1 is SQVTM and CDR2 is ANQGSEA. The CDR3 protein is CSVEDSWGRGLFF. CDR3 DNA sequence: TGCAGCGTTGAAGATTCATGGGGGAGGGGCTTGTTCTTC.

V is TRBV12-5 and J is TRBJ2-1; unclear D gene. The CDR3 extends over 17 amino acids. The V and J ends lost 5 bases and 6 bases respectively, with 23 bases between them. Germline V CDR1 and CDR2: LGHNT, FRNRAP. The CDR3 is CASGPSVNPLYGNEQFF. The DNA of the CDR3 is TGTGCTAGTGGTCCTTCGGTAAACCCCCTTTACGGCAATGAGCAGTTCTTC.

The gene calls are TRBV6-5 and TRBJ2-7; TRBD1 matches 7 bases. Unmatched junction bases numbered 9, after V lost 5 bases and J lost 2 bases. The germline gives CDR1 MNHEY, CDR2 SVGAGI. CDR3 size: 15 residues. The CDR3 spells CASSNPRGTAYEQYF. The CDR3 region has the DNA TGTGCCAGCAGTAACCCAAGGGGGACAGCCTACGAGCAGTACTTC.

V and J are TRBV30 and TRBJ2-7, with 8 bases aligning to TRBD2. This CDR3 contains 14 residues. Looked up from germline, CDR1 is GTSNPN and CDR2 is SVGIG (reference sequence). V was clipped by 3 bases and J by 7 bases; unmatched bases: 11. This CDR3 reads CAWRGNSGMGEQYF. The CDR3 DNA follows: TGTGCCTGGAGAGGCAATAGCGGGATGGGGGAGCAGTACTTC.

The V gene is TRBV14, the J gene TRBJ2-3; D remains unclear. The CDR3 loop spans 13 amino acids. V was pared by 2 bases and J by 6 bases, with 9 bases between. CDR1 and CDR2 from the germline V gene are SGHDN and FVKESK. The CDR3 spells CASSQQTSDTQYF. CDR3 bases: TGTGCCAGCAGCCAACAAACTTCGGATACGCAGTATTTT.

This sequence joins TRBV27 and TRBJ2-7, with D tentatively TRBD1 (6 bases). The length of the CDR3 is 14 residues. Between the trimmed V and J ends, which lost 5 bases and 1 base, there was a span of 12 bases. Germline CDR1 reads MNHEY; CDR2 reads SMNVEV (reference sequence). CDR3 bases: TGTGCCAGCAGTCTAGCAGGGGCATCCTACGAGCAGTACTTC. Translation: CASSLAGASYEQYF.

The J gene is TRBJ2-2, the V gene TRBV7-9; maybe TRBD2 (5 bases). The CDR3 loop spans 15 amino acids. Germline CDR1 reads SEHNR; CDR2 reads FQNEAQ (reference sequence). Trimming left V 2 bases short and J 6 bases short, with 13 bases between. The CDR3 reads CASSLWAAEAGELFF. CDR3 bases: TGTGCCAGCAGCTTATGGGCGGCGGAGGCCGGGGAGCTGTTTTTT.

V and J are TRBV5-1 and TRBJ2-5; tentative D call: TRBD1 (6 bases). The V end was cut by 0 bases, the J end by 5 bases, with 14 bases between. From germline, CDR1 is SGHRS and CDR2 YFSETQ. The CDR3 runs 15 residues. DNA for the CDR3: TGCGCCAGCAGCTTGGCCGGGGAAGGGGGTGAGACCCAGTACTTC. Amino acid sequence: CASSLAGEGGETQYF.

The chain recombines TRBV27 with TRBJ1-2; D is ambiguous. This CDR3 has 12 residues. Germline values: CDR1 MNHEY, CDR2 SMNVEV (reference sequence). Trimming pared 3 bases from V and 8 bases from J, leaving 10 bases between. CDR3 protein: CASSLSGVGYTF. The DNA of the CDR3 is TGTGCCAGCAGTTTGTCCGGAGTCGGCTACACCTTC.

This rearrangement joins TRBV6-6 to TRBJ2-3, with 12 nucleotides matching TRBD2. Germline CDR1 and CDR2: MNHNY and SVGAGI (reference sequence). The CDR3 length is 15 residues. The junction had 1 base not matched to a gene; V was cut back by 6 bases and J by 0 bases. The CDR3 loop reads CASRGTSGSTDTQYF. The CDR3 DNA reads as TGTGCCAGCAGGGGGACTAGCGGGAGCACAGATACGCAGTATTTT.

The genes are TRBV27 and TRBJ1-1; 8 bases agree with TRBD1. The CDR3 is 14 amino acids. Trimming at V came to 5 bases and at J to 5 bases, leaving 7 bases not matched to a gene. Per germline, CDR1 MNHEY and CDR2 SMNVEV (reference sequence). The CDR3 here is CASSPGQGGTEAFF. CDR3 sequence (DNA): TGTGCCAGCAGTCCAGGACAGGGAGGAACTGAAGCTTTCTTT.

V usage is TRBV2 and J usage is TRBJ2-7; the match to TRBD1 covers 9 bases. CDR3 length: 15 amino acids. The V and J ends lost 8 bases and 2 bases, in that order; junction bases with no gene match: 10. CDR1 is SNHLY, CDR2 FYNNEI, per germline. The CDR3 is CASSLSGTGTYEQYF. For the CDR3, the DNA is TGTGCCAGCTCACTAAGCGGGACAGGGACCTACGAGCAGTACTTC.

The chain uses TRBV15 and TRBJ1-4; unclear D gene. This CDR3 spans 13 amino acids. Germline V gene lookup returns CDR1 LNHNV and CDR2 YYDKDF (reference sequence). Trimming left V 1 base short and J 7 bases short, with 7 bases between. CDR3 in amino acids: CATSRGTGEKLFF. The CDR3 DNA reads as TGTGCCACCAGCAGAGGCACCGGTGAAAAACTGTTTTTT.

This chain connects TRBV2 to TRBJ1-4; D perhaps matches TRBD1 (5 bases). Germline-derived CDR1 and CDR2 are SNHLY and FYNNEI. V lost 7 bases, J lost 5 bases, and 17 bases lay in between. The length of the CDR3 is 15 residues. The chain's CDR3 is CASTPRGGINEKLFF. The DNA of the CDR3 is TGTGCCAGCACACCTCGGGGGGGTATCAATGAAAAACTGTTTTTT.

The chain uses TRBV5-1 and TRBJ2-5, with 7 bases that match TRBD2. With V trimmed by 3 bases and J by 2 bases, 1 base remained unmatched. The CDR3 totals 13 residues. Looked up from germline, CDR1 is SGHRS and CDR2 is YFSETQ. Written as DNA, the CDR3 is TGCGCCAGCAGCTGGGGACTACAAGAGACCCAGTACTTC. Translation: CASSWGLQETQYF.

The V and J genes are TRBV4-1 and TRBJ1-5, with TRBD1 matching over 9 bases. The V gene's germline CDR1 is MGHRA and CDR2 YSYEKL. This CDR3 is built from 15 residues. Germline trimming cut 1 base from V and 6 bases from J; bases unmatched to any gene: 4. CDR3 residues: CASSQAQGARQPQHF. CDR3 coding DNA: TGCGCCAGCAGCCAAGCACAGGGGGCACGTCAGCCCCAGCATTTT.